Below, 15 T cell receptor beta chains from the same sample are listed, as sequenced in a study of T-cell memory formation after mild COVID-19. One entry per CDR3 protein, called by TCRdb with MiXCR from the 5' RACE reads. Of roughly 340,000 distinct CDR3 sequences listed, less than 20% were seen once; the top ten hold around 20%. Material: PBMCs or a T cell subset sorted from them (not recorded which). Receptors were obtained from a man aged 18 to 35 who had mild COVID-19 (a few samples of this study predate the infection). Cell type and time point are not known.

Comment on this clonotype: Since a much larger clone is just one base distant, this may be a read error. The rearrangement uses TRBV5-1 and TRBJ1-6, with D uncertain. The CDR3 is 14 residues long. Trimming shortened V by 0 bases and J by 5 bases, and 6 bases separated the two germline ends. Germline values: CDR1 SGHRS, CDR2 YFSETQ. The CDR3 loop reads CASSLGRNNSPLHF. CDR3 DNA: TGCGCCAGCAGCTTGGGGCGGAATAATTCACCCCTCCACTTT.

The chain carries TRBV28 and TRBJ2-5; the match to TRBD1 covers 8 bases. CDR3 length equals 16 residues. With 6 bases clipped from V and 1 base from J, the junction kept 10 bases outside the gene matches. From germline, CDR1 is MDHEN and CDR2 SYDVKM. The CDR3 reads CASSPSGTGLQETQYF. CDR3 bases: TGTGCCAGCAGCCCCTCGGGGACAGGACTCCAAGAGACCCAGTACTTC.

J is TRBJ2-1 and V is TRBV6-6; 9 bases line up with TRBD1. The CDR3 extends over 15 amino acids. V dropped 5 bases and J dropped 2; count of bases not matched to a gene: 4. The germline gives CDR1 MNHNY, CDR2 SVGAGI (reference sequence). CDR3 nucleotides: TGTGCCAGCAGTCGAAGACAGGGGGCCTACAATGAGCAGTTCTTC. It specifies CASSRRQGAYNEQFF.

This clonotype was found many times. The CDR3 DNA sequence: TGTGCCAGCAGTAGTCGTTTAGGGGAGCTGTTTTTT. Residues: CASSSRLGELFF. This sequence joins TRBV11-2 and TRBJ2-2; D not certain. Germline V gene lookup returns CDR1 SGHAT and CDR2 FQNNGV. V lost 6 bases to trimming and J lost 8 bases, with 10 bases between them. The CDR3 is 12 amino acids.

There are a few counts of this clonotype. This chain joins TRBV12-3 or TRBV12-4 and TRBJ1-1, with a tentative D call TRBD1 (5 bases). Between the trimmed V and J ends, which lost 5 bases and 5 bases, there was a span of 18 bases. The CDR3 consists of 15 residues. The CDR3 DNA follows: TGTGCCAGCAGTCCCGGGGTGGGGGGTGGGACTGAAGCTTTCTTT. Protein product: CASSPGVGGGTEAFF.

This clonotype has just a few counts. This rearrangement joins TRBV2 to TRBJ1-1; D gene uncertain. The germline V and J ends were trimmed by 4 bases and 4 bases, with 10 bases remaining between them. The CDR3 has 13 amino acids. Germline V gene sequence: CDR1 SNHLY, CDR2 FYNNEI. The CDR3 region has the DNA TGTGCCAGCAGTGGGCCGGGTTTCACTGAAGCTTTCTTT. This codes for CASSGPGFTEAFF.

This clonotype was counted only a few times. The chain is built from TRBV4-1 and TRBJ2-3; D perhaps matches TRBD2 (6 bases). Germline V gene data show CDR1 as MGHRA and CDR2 as YSYEKL. The CDR3 is made up of 15 amino acids. V was pared by 5 bases and J by 2 bases, with 14 bases between. The DNA of the CDR3 is TGCGCCAGCAGCGCCGCCGGGACTTACACAGATACGCAGTATTTT. This gives the protein CASSAAGTYTDTQYF.

In this sample, this clonotype turned up once. J is TRBJ1-5 and V is TRBV30, with D unclear. The V gene's germline CDR1 is GTSNPN and CDR2 SVGIG (reference sequence). CDR3 length: 13 residues. Trimming left V 3 bases short and J 0 bases short, with 6 bases between. CDR3 sequence reads: CAWRRDSNQPQHF. The CDR3 DNA is TGTGCCTGGAGAAGGGATAGCAATCAGCCCCAGCATTTT.

As DNA, the CDR3 is TGCGCCAGCAGCTTAGGACGGGTGGAGCAGTACTTC. Its protein is CASSLGRVEQYF. This chain links TRBV5-1 with TRBJ2-7, with unresolved D. Germline CDR1 reads SGHRS; CDR2 reads YFSETQ. This CDR3 has 12 amino acids. Between the trimmed V and J ends, which lost 2 bases and 7 bases, there was a span of 10 bases.

The CDR3 is CASSRDGARGTQYF. For the CDR3, the DNA is TGTGCCAGCAGCAGGGACGGAGCGAGGGGGACCCAGTACTTC. The chain is built from TRBV21-1 and TRBJ2-5; the table's D call, TRBD1, was not checked against the DNA. TRBV21-1 is annotated as a pseudogene. The CDR3 spans 14 residues.

This clonotype was recorded many times. The rearrangement uses TRBV4-2 and TRBJ2-1, with unresolved D. V lost 0 bases, J lost 4 bases, and 19 bases lay in between. The length of the CDR3 is 18 residues. Germline CDR1 and CDR2: LGHNA and YNFKEQ. CDR3 amino acids: CASSQDPLFESHYNEQFF. For the CDR3, the DNA is TGTGCCAGCAGCCAAGACCCCCTCTTCGAGTCCCATTACAATGAGCAGTTCTTC.

This clonotype has more than one count but fewer than ten. The chain joins TRBV7-8 to TRBJ2-3, with 8 bases identical to TRBD1. There are 14 residues in the CDR3. Germline CDR1 SGHVS, CDR2 FQNEAQ. Unmatched junction bases numbered 4, after V lost 7 bases and J lost 1 base. The CDR3 DNA is TGTGCCAGCACCAGGGGGCTGCGCACAGATACGCAGTATTTT. This encodes CASTRGLRTDTQYF.

This clonotype has a handful of counts. The CDR3 here is CASRRRGVEYEQYF. The CDR3 bases are TGTGCCAGCAGGAGAAGGGGGGTCGAATACGAGCAGTACTTC. This chain joins TRBV12-3 or TRBV12-4 and TRBJ2-7; perhaps D is TRBD1 or TRBD2 (6 bases each). This CDR3 region has 14 residues. The V end was cut by 6 bases, the J end by 4 bases, with 16 bases between.

A few counts support this clonotype. V and J are TRBV15 and TRBJ1-2; 9 positions match TRBD1. The CDR3 is 15 amino acids. Germline V gene sequence: CDR1 LNHNV, CDR2 YYDKDF (reference sequence). Trimming took 3 bases from V and 7 from J; bases not matched to a gene: 9. This CDR3 is CATSSGMGGQGGYTF. Written as DNA, the CDR3 is TGTGCCACCAGCAGTGGTATGGGGGGACAGGGTGGCTACACCTTC.

CDR3 coding DNA: TGCGCCAGCAGCCCTCCCTGGTTACGGACAGATACGCAGTATTTT. It encodes CASSPPWLRTDTQYF. The rearrangement joins TRBV5-1 to TRBJ2-3; no firm D call. Germline V gives CDR1 SGHRS, CDR2 YFSETQ. The V gene lost 4 bases and the J gene lost 3 bases, with 15 bases spanning the gap. This CDR3 is 15 amino acids long.